Following are 17 T cell receptor beta chains from one sample sequenced in a study of neurological immune-mediated disorders. A single record per CDR3 protein comes from TCRdb applying MiXCR to the 5' RACE reads. Counted here are some 70,000 distinct CDR3 sequences, 3% to 4% occurring once; the ten biggest clones make up 3.7%. The sequenced material came from PBMCs. These receptors were taken from a man between 40 and 49 years old with multiple sclerosis.

This clonotype occurred many times. This chain uses TRBV7-2 with TRBJ2-3; D gene unclear. Deletions cut 4 bases from V and 0 bases from J, with 11 bases between. This CDR3 has 15 amino acids. Germline CDR1 and CDR2: SGHTA and FQGNSA. The CDR3 DNA follows: TGTGCCAGCAGCTCCGTGGTAGTTAGCACAGATACGCAGTATTTT. This sequence encodes CASSSVVVSTDTQYF.

This clonotype has only a few counts. A much larger clone differs by one base, so this may be a read error. The V gene is TRBV3-1, the J gene TRBJ1-5; D is perhaps TRBD1 (6 bases). From germline, CDR1 is LGHDT and CDR2 YNNKEL (reference sequence). The CDR3 consists of 14 residues. CDR3 residues: CASSQSGRGQHQHF. The CDR3, as DNA: TGTGCCAGCAGCCAGTCCGGGCGGGGGCAGCACCAGCATTTT.

At least ten counts were recorded for this clonotype. The genes are TRBV12-3 or TRBV12-4 and TRBJ1-6; no reliable D call. The CDR3 is 12 amino acids. Trimming took 6 bases from V and 9 from J, leaving 9 bases between them. CDR3 sequence: CASRGSFSPLHF. The CDR3 DNA follows: TGTGCCAGCAGGGGATCCTTTTCACCCCTCCACTTT.

This clonotype showed up many times. This sequence joins TRBV20-1 and TRBJ2-5; D not resolved. Trimming shortened V by 1 base and J by 5 bases, and 14 bases separated the two germline ends. CDR3 length equals 14 residues. Germline V gene sequence: CDR1 DFQATT, CDR2 SNEGSKA (reference sequence). The CDR3 sequence: CSARVAPAKETQYF. CDR3 DNA sequence: TGCAGTGCTAGAGTCGCCCCAGCCAAGGAGACCCAGTACTTC.

This clonotype came up many times. The gene calls are TRBV3-1 and TRBJ2-1; 12 positions agree with TRBD2. Germline V gene data show CDR1 as LGHDT and CDR2 as YNNKEL (reference sequence). The CDR3 length is 16 residues. The V and J ends lost 4 bases and 7 bases, in that order; junction bases with no gene match: 8. The CDR3 sequence: CASSPLAGGPRNEQFF. CDR3 in DNA: TGTGCCAGCAGCCCTCTAGCGGGAGGGCCAAGAAATGAGCAGTTCTTC.

This clonotype came up many times. The chain is built from TRBV5-1 and TRBJ1-1; a weak D match, TRBD1 (6 bases). Trimming stripped 0 bases from V and 8 bases from J, with 11 bases between. The CDR3 totals 13 residues. The germline CDR1 and CDR2 sequences are SGHRS and YFSETQ. CDR3 sequence reads: CASSLVGTPEAFF. For the CDR3, the DNA is TGCGCCAGCAGCTTGGTTGGGACACCCGAAGCTTTCTTT.

This clonotype came up many times. CDR3 nucleotides: TGCGCCAGCAGCTTCGGGACTAGCGGGGGGCCCGATAATGAGCAGTTCTTC. As protein: CASSFGTSGGPDNEQFF. The chain employs TRBV5-1 and TRBJ2-1; 15 nucleotides match TRBD2. The ends lost 2 bases at V and 7 bases at J; junction bases unmatched: 7. Per germline, CDR1 SGHRS and CDR2 YFSETQ. The CDR3 length is 17 residues. Looking up the rest from reference TRBV5-1 and TRBJ2-1 gives the full variable domain: KAGVTQTPRYLIKTRGQQVTLSCSPISGHRSVSWYQQTPGQGLQFLFEYFSETQRNKGNFPGRFSGRQFSNSRSEMNVSTLELGDSALYLCASSFGTSGGPDNEQFFGPGTRLTVL.

V usage is TRBV20-1 and J usage is TRBJ1-4, with 9 nucleotides matching TRBD1. The CDR3 has 14 amino acids. The germline V gene encodes CDR1 DFQATT and CDR2 SNEGSKA (reference sequence). The V gene end was trimmed by 0 bases and the J gene end by 7 bases; junction bases not matched to a gene: 3. Here the CDR3 DNA reads TGCAGTGCTAGAGATATGGACAGGGGTGAAAAACTGTTTTTT. Protein: CSARDMDRGEKLFF.

This clonotype showed up just a few times. Because it lacks the conserved phenylalanine or tryptophan at the end, this CDR3 is likely a read error. The chain carries TRBV29-1 and TRBJ2-1; the D gene is possibly TRBD1 (6 bases). The CDR3 sequence is 13 residues long. Germline lookup yields CDR1 SQVTM and CDR2 ANQGSEA. V was shortened by 6 bases and J by 9 bases, with 18 bases between the two germline ends. The CDR3 spells CSVRDTLSGEQFN. As DNA, the CDR3 is TGCAGCGTCCGGGACACCTTAAGTGGTGAGCAGTTCAAC.

The chain uses TRBV5-1 and TRBJ2-3, with 9 nucleotides matching TRBD2. V lost 2 bases and J lost 6; bases outside the gene matches: 7. Germline V gene data show CDR1 as SGHRS and CDR2 as YFSETQ. The CDR3 has 15 residues. DNA of the CDR3: TGCGCCAGCAGCTTTGGCGGGGGGGCAAGTGATACGCAGTATTTT. It is translated as CASSFGGGASDTQYF.

This clonotype was detected many times. The rearrangement joins TRBV9 to TRBJ1-2, with D tentatively TRBD1 (6 bases). Trimming cost V 0 bases and J 0 bases, with 21 bases left between them. Germline values: CDR1 SGDLS, CDR2 YYNGEE. The CDR3 is 19 residues long. The CDR3 is CASSVAAPGARLTNYGYTF. The CDR3, as DNA: TGTGCCAGCAGCGTAGCCGCCCCGGGGGCGAGGTTAACTAACTATGGCTACACCTTC.

This clonotype came up many times. The rearrangement joins TRBV20-1 to TRBJ1-1; D is unclear. V lost 3 bases and J 1 base, leaving 6 bases between the germline ends. There are 12 residues in the CDR3. Germline CDR1 DFQATT, CDR2 SNEGSKA (reference sequence). In nucleotides, the CDR3 is TGCAGTGCTAGTCGTCCGAACACTGAAGCTTTCTTT. Its protein product is CSASRPNTEAFF.

At least ten counts were recorded for this clonotype. The rearrangement uses TRBV11-2 and TRBJ1-4; D is unclear. This CDR3 comprises 13 residues. V was pared by 4 bases and J by 5 bases, with 8 bases between. Germline V gene lookup returns CDR1 SGHAT and CDR2 FQNNGV. The CDR3 loop reads CASSSWANEKLFF. CDR3 sequence (DNA): TGTGCCAGCAGCTCCTGGGCGAATGAAAAACTGTTTTTT.

This clonotype was observed at least ten times. The chain has TRBV25-1 and TRBJ2-3; 11 nucleotides align to TRBD2. Looked up from germline, CDR1 is MGHDK and CDR2 is SYGVNS. CDR3 length: 14 amino acids. V trimming: 6 bases; J trimming: 6 bases; junction bases outside the gene matches: 5. This chain's CDR3 is CASRTSGASDTQYF. CDR3 DNA: TGTGCCAGCAGGACTAGCGGGGCCTCCGATACGCAGTATTTT.

This clonotype was observed at least ten times. The chain's CDR3 is CASSLQQSGNSYEQYF. CDR3 bases: TGCGCCAGCAGCTTGCAACAGAGCGGGAACTCCTACGAGCAGTACTTC. The V and J genes are TRBV5-1 and TRBJ2-7; 7 bases line up with TRBD2. The CDR3 extends over 16 amino acids. Per germline, CDR1 SGHRS and CDR2 YFSETQ. V dropped 1 base and J dropped 0; count of bases not matched to a gene: 7. The full variable domain, rest sourced from reference TRBV5-1 and TRBJ2-7, is KAGVTQTPRYLIKTRGQQVTLSCSPISGHRSVSWYQQTPGQGLQFLFEYFSETQRNKGNFPGRFSGRQFSNSRSEMNVSTLELGDSALYLCASSLQQSGNSYEQYFGPGTRLTVT.

This clonotype was counted at least ten times. The V call is TRBV5-5, the J call TRBJ2-7; 8 bases align to TRBD1. Germline-derived CDR1 and CDR2 are SGHKS and YYEKEE (reference sequence). V lost 1 base, J lost 6 bases, and 6 bases stayed unmatched. The CDR3 covers 14 residues. This CDR3 is CASSLRGQEGEQYF. CDR3 DNA sequence: TGTGCCAGCAGCTTGCGGGGACAGGAGGGCGAGCAGTACTTC.

Many counts were recorded for this clonotype. The chain links TRBV11-3 to TRBJ2-1; 10 bases map to TRBD2. The germline V gene encodes CDR1 SGHNT and CDR2 YENEEA. V shed 5 bases and J 3 bases; nucleotides not matched to a gene: 4. This CDR3 has 15 amino acids. CDR3 amino acids: CASSVSGGDYNEQFF. CDR3 bases: TGTGCCAGCAGCGTAAGCGGGGGGGACTACAATGAGCAGTTCTTC. The full variable domain, rest sourced from reference TRBV11-3 and TRBJ2-1, is EAGVVQSPRYKIIEKKQPVAFWCNPISGHNTLYWYLQNLGQGPELLIRYENEEAVDDSQLPKDRFSAERLKGVDSTLKIQPAELGDSAVYLCASSVSGGDYNEQFFGPGTRLTVL.